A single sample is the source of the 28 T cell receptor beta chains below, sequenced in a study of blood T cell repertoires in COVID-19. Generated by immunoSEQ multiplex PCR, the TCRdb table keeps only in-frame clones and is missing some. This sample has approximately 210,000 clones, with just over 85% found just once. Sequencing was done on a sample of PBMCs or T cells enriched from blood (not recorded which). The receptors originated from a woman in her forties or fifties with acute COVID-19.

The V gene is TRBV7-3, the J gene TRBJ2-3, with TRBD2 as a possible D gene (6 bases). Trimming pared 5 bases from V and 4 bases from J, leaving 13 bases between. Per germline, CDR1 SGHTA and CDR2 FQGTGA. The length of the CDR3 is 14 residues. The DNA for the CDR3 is TGTGCCAGCAGCCGACTAGGAAATCCAGATACGCAGTATTTT. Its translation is CASSRLGNPDTQYF.

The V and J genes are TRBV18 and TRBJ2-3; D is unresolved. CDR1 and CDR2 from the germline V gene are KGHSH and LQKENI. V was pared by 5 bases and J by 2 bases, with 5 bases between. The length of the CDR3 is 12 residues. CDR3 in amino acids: CASSSSTDTQYF. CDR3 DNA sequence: TGTGCCAGCTCAAGCTCCACAGATACGCAGTATTTT.

The CDR3 here is CAISGPTGTSGSRYEQFF. CDR3 DNA sequence: TGTGCCATCAGTGGTCCTACGGGGACTAGCGGGAGTCGTTATGAGCAGTTCTTC. The chain uses TRBV10-3 and TRBJ2-1; 14 nucleotides line up with TRBD2. CDR3 length equals 18 residues. Germline CDR1 reads ENHRY; CDR2 reads SYGVKD. With V trimmed by 4 bases and J by 8 bases, 13 bases remained unmatched.

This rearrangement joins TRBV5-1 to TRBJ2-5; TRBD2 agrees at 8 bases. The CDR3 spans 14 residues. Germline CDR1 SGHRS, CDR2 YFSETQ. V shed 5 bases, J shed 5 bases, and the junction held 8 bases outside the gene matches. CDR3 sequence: CASRFISGEETQYF. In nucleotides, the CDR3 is TGCGCCAGCAGGTTTATTAGCGGGGAGGAGACCCAGTACTTC.

CDR3 sequence: CAWSGDRAGATNEKLFF. The DNA for the CDR3 is TGTGCCTGGAGCGGGGACAGGGCGGGGGCAACTAATGAAAAACTGTTTTTT. The V and J genes are TRBV30 and TRBJ1-4; TRBD1 agrees at 9 bases. This CDR3 is 17 amino acids long. Germline CDR1 reads GTSNPN; CDR2 reads SVGIG (reference sequence). The ends lost 3 bases at V and 0 bases at J; junction bases unmatched: 8.

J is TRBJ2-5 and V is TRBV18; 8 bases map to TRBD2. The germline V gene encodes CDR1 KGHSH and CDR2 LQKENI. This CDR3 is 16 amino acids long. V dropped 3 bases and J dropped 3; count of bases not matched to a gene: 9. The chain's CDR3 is CASSPLSTSAEETQYF. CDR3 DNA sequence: TGTGCCAGCTCACCTCTATCGACTAGCGCCGAAGAGACCCAGTACTTC.

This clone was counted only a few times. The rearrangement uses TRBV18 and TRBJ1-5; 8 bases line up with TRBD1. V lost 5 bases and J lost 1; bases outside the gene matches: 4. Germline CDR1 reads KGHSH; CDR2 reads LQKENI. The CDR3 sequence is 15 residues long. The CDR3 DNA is TGTGCCAGCTCAGGACAGGGAGCGAGCAATCAGCCCCAGCATTTT. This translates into CASSGQGASNQPQHF.

Here the CDR3 reads CASSPLAGGNTGELFF. CDR3 coding DNA: TGTGCCAGCTCACCACTAGCGGGAGGGAACACCGGGGAGCTGTTTTTT. The chain joins TRBV18 to TRBJ2-2; 10 nucleotides line up with TRBD2. CDR1 is KGHSH and CDR2 is LQKENI in the germline V gene. The CDR3 consists of 16 residues. J was trimmed by 1 base and V by 1 base; bases with no gene match: 0.

The CDR3 coding sequence is TGTGCCAGTAGTACCCCGGGACTAGCGGACCAAGAGACCCAGTACTTC. Translating it yields CASSTPGLADQETQYF. The chain combines TRBV19 with TRBJ2-5; 11 nucleotides agree with TRBD2. CDR3 length: 16 amino acids. CDR1 is LNHDA, CDR2 SQIVND, per germline (reference sequence). The V segment lost 4 bases and the J segment 0 bases; nucleotides outside the gene matches: 4.

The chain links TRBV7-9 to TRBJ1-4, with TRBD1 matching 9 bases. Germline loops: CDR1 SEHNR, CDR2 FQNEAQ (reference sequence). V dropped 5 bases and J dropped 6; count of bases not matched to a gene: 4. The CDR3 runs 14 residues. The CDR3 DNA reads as TGTGCCAGCAGCCGAGACAGGGGGTATGAAAAACTGTTTTTT. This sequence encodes CASSRDRGYEKLFF.

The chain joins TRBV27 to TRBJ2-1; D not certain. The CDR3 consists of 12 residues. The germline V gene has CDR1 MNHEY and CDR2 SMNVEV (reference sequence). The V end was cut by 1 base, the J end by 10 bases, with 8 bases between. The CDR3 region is CASSLLAGEQFF. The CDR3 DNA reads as TGTGCCAGCAGTTTATTGGCTGGCGAGCAGTTCTTC.

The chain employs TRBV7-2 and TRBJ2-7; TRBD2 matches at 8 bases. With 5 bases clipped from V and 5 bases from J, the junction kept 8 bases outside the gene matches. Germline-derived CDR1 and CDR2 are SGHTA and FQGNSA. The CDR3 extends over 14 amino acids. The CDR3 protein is CASSPQRELNEQYF. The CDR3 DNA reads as TGTGCCAGCAGCCCGCAGCGGGAGCTGAACGAGCAGTACTTC.

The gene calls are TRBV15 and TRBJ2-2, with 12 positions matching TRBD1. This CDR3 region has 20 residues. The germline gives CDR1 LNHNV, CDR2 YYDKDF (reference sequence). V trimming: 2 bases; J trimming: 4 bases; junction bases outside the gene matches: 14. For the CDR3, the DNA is TGTGCCACCAGCAGACTGACCGGGACAGGGGGCCGGTTTGGCACCGGGGAGCTGTTTTTT. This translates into CATSRLTGTGGRFGTGELFF.

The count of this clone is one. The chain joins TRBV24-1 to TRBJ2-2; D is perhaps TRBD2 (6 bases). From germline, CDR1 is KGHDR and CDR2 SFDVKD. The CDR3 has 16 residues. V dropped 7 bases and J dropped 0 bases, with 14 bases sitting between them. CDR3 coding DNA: TGTGCCACCAGGATTCCCAGGGACTCGAACACCGGGGAGCTGTTTTTT. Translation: CATRIPRDSNTGELFF.

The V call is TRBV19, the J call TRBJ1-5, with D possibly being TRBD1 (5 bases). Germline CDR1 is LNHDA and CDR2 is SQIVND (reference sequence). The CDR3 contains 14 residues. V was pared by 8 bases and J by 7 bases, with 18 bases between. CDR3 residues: CASSYQGAGQPQHF. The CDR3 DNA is TGTGCCAGTTCTTATCAGGGAGCGGGACAGCCCCAGCATTTT.

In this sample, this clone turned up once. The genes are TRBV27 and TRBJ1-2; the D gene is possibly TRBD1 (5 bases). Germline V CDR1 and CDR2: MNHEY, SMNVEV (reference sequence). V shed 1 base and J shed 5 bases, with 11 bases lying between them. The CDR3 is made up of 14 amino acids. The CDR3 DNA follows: TGTGCCAGCAGTTTATTTCGGGGGAGGTATGGCTACACCTTC. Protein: CASSLFRGRYGYTF.

This CDR3 reads CASREITGGSAKNIQYF. CDR3 bases: TGTGCCAGTAGGGAAATAACAGGGGGCTCGGCCAAAAACATTCAGTACTTC. The J gene is TRBJ2-4, the V gene TRBV19; 9 bases fit TRBD1. Germline assignment: CDR1 LNHDA and CDR2 SQIVND (reference sequence). V gave up 6 bases and J gave up 1 base; unmatched junction bases: 10. The CDR3 is made up of 17 amino acids.

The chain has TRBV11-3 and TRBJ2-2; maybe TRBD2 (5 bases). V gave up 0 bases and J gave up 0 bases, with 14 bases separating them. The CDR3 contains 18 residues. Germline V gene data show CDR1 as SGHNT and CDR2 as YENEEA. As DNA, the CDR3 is TGTGCCAGCAGCTTAGATCAAGTAGGGAGACCGAACACCGGGGAGCTGTTTTTT. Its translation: CASSLDQVGRPNTGELFF.

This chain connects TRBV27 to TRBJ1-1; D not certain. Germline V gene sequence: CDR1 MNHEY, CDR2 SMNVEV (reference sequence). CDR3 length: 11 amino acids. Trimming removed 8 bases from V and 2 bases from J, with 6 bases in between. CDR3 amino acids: CASASNTEAFF. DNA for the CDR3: TGTGCCAGCGCTAGCAACACTGAAGCTTTCTTT.

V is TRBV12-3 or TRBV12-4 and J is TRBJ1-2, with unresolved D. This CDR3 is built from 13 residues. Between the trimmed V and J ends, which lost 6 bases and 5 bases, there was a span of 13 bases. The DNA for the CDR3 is TGTGCCAGCAGCAGACAAAAAGTTTATGGCTACACCTTC. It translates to CASSRQKVYGYTF.

The CDR3 coding sequence is TGTGCCAGCAGCTTTACGGGAGATTCACCCCTCCACTTT. Protein product: CASSFTGDSPLHF. The V and J genes are TRBV11-3 and TRBJ1-6; no definite D call. The length of the CDR3 is 13 residues. CDR1 SGHNT and CDR2 YENEEA come from the germline V gene. Trimming removed 3 bases from V and 8 bases from J, with 8 bases in between.

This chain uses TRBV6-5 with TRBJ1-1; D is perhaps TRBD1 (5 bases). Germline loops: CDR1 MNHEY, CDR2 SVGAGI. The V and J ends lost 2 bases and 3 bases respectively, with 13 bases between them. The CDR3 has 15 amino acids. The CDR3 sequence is CASSYAGVWDTEAFF. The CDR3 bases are TGTGCCAGCAGTTACGCGGGGGTATGGGACACTGAAGCTTTCTTT.

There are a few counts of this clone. CDR3 sequence (DNA): TGTGCCAGCAGTGACGAAACAGGGCCTCGTAGCCCCGATGATGGCTACACCTTC. Translated, it gives CASSDETGPRSPDDGYTF. The gene calls are TRBV6-1 and TRBJ1-2; tentative D call: TRBD1 (6 bases). The CDR3 totals 18 residues. Germline V lookup: CDR1 MNHNS, CDR2 SASEGT. With 3 bases removed from V and 6 bases from J, the gap between germline ends came to 26 bases.

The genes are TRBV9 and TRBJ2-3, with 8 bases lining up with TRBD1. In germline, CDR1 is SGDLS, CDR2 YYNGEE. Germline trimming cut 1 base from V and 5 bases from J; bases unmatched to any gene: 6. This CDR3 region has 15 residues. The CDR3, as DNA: TGTGCCAGCAGCGTACTGGGGACAGGAGGAGATACGCAGTATTTT. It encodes CASSVLGTGGDTQYF.

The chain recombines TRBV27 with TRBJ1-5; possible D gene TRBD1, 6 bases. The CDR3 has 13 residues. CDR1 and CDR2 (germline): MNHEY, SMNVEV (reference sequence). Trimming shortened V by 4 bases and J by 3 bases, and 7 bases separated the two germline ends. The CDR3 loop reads CASSWDTNQPQHF. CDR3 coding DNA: TGTGCCAGCAGTTGGGACACCAATCAGCCCCAGCATTTT.

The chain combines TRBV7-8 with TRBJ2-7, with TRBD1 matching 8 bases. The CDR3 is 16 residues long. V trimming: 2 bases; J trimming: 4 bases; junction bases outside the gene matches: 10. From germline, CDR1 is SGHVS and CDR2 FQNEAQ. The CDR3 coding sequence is TGTGCCAGCAGCTTAAGAGGGGACAGGACCATTTACGAGCAGTACTTC. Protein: CASSLRGDRTIYEQYF.

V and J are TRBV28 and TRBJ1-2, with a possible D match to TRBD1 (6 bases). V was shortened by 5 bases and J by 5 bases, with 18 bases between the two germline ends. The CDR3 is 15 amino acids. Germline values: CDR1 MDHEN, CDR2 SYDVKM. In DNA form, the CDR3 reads TGTGCCAGCAGTCGTCCCCCGAAGGGGGATTATGGCTACACCTTC. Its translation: CASSRPPKGDYGYTF.

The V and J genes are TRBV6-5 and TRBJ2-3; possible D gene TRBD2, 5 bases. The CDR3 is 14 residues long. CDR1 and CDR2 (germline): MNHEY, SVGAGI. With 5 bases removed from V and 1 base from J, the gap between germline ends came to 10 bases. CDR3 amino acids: CASSTSGGTDTQYF. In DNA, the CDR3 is TGTGCCAGCAGTACCAGCGGAGGCACAGATACGCAGTATTTT.